This TCR beta chain appears in the sequencing data of a study of T cells in narcolepsy. Using immunoSEQ multiplex PCR, the repertoire was profiled, and TCRdb retains in-frame clones only, with some absent. The table includes about 40,000 clones, 88% detected once. On this clone: Its matching antigen is unknown.

Study-wide results and caveats: Some memory CD4+ repertoires had no autoreactive clone sequences. Autoreactive HCRT-specific and TRIB2-specific clonotypes were marked in same-patient CSF-versus-blood CD4+ comparisons.

The TCR comes from a human donor with narcolepsy. Sequences were obtained from CD45RA- memory CD4+ T cells from PBMCs.

The CDR3 nucleotides are TGTGCCTGGAGTGGAGCACGCCAGACCCAGTACTTC. It translates to CAWSGARQTQYF. The chain recombines TRBV30 with TRBJ2-5; no clear D gene. Trimming stripped 1 base from V and 6 bases from J, with 9 bases between. The CDR3 is made up of 12 amino acids. The germline V gene has CDR1 GTSNPN and CDR2 SVGIG (reference sequence).